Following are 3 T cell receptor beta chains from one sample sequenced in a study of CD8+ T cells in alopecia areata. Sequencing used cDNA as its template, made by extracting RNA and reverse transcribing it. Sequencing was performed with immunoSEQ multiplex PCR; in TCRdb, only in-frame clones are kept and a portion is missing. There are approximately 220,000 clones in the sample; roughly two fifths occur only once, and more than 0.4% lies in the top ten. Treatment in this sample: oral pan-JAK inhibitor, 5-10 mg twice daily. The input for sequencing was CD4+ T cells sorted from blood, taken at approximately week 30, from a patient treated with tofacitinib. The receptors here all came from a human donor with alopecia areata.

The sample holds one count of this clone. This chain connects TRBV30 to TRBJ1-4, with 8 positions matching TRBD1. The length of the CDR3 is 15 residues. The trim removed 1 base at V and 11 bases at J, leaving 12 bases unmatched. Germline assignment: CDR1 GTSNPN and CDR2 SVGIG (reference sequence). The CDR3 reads CAWSGGTGLSGKLFF. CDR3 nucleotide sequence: TGTGCCTGGAGTGGGGGGACAGGCCTTTCAGGGAAACTGTTTTTT. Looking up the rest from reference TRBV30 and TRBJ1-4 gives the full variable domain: SQTIHQWPATLVQPVGSPLSLECTVEGTSNPNLYWYRQAAGRGLQLLFYSVGIGQISSEVPQNLSASRPQDRQFILSSKKLLLSDSGFYLCAWSGGTGLSGKLFFGSGTQLSVL.

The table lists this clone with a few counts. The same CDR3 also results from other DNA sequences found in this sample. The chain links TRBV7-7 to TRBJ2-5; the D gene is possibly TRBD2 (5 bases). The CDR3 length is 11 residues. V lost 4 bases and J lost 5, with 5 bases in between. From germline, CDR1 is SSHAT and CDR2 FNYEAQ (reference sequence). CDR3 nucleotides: TGTGCCAGCAGCTCGGGGGAGACCCAGTACTTC. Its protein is CASSSGETQYF.

This chain's CDR3 is CASTRDSSGANVLTF. The CDR3 bases are TGTGCCAGCACCCGGGACAGCTCTGGGGCCAACGTCCTGACTTTC. The gene calls are TRBV6-5 and TRBJ2-6, with 7 bases aligning to TRBD1. Germline-derived CDR1 and CDR2 are MNHEY and SVGAGI. The CDR3 is made up of 15 amino acids. The J segment lost 0 bases and the V segment lost 7 bases, leaving 3 bases of the junction unmatched.